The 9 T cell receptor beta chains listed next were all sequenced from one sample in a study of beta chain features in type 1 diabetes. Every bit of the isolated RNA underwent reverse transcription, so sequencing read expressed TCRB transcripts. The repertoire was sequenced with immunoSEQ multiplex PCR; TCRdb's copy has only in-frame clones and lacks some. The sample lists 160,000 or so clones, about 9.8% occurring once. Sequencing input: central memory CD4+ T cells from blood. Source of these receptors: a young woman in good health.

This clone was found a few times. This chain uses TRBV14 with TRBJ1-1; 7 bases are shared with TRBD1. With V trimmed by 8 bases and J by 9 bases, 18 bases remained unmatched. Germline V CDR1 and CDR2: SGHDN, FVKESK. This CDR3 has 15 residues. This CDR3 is CASASAGGPVTKAFF. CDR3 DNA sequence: TGTGCCAGCGCCTCCGCAGGGGGACCGGTGACAAAAGCTTTCTTT.

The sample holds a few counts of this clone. The CDR3 sequence is CASSQDRASGRNEQFF. In nucleotides, the CDR3 is TGCGCCAGCAGCCAAGATAGGGCTAGCGGGAGGAATGAGCAGTTCTTC. The chain combines TRBV4-1 with TRBJ2-1; 11 bases match TRBD2. The CDR3 runs to 16 residues. Germline V gene sequence: CDR1 MGHRA, CDR2 YSYEKL. J was trimmed by 7 bases and V by 0 bases; bases with no gene match: 5.

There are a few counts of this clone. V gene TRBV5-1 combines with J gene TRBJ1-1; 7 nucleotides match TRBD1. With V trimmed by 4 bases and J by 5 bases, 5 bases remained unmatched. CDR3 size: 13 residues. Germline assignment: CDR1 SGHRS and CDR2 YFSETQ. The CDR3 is CASSTTGMTEAFF. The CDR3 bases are TGCGCCAGCAGCACGACAGGGATGACTGAAGCTTTCTTT.

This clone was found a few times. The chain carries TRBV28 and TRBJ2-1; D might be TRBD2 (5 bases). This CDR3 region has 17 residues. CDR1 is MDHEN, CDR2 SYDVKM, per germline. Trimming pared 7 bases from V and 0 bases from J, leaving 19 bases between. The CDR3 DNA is TGTGCCAGCACCTCGTCGGGGAGTCCAAGCTCCTACAATGAGCAGTTCTTC. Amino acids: CASTSSGSPSSYNEQFF.

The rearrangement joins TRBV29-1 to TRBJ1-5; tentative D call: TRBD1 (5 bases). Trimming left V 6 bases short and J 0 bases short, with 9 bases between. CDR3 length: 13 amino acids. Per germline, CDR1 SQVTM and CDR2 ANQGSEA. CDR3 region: CSVRQNSNQPQHF. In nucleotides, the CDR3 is TGCAGCGTGAGACAGAATAGCAATCAGCCCCAGCATTTT.

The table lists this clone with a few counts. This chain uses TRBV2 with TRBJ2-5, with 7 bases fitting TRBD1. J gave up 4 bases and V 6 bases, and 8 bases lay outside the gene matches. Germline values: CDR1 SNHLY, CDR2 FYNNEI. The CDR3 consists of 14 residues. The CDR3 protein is CASSGQVRRETQYF. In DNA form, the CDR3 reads TGTGCCAGCAGCGGACAGGTACGGCGAGAGACCCAGTACTTC.

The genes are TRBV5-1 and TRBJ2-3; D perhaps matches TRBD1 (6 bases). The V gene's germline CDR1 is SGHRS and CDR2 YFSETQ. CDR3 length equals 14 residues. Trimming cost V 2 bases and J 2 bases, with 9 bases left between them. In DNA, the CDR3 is TGCGCCAGCAGCTTCGGACAGATCACAGATACGCAGTATTTT. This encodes CASSFGQITDTQYF.

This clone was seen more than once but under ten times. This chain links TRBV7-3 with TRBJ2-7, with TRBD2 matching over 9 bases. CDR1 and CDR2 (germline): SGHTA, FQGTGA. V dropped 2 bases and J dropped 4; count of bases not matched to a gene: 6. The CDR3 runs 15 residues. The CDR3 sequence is CASSLGASGAYEQYF. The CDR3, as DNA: TGTGCCAGCAGCTTAGGGGCTAGCGGGGCATACGAGCAGTACTTC.

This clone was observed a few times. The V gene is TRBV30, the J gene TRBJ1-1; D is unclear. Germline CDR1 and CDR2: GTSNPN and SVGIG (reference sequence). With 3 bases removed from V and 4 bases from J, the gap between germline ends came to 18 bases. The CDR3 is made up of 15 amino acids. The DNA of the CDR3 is TGTGCCTGGAGAGCGTTTGGTATGGGAGGCACTGAAGCTTTCTTT. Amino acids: CAWRAFGMGGTEAFF.